These T cell receptor beta chains were read from a single sample in a study of brain T cells in children with intractable seizures. Sequencing was performed with immunoSEQ multiplex PCR; in TCRdb, only in-frame clones are kept and a portion is missing. The sample has about 340,000 clones, about 94% seen once. The sequencing here drew on peripheral blood, taken approximately 5 months after surgery. The receptors come from a boy under two years old with tuberous sclerosis and intractable seizures. The CDR3 runs from the conserved cysteine through the conserved F or W. D genes are given only for firm matches.

D,V,J,length,CDR3,DNA
TRBD2,TRBV5-4,TRBJ2-1,17,CASSLAGAGGRYNEQFF,TGTGCCAGCAGCTTGGCCGGGGCGGGGGGGCGATACAATGAGCAGTTCTTC
-,TRBV5-1,TRBJ2-2,16,CASSRNWGLNTGELFF,TGCGCCAGCAGCCGGAACTGGGGGCTGAACACCGGGGAGCTGTTTTTT
-,TRBV18,TRBJ2-7,13,CASCETTSYEQYF,TGTGCCAGCTGCGAGACCACCTCCTACGAGCAGTACTTC
TRBD1,TRBV7-8,TRBJ2-3,14,CASSRGLRTDTQYF,TGTGCCAGCAGCAGGGGGCTACGCACAGATACGCAGTATTTT
-,TRBV28,TRBJ2-1,16,CASSFSPLSSYNEQFF,TGTGCCAGCAGTTTTTCCCCCCTTAGCTCCTACAATGAGCAGTTCTTC
-,TRBV27,TRBJ1-1,12,CASGTRTSEAFF,TGTGCCAGCGGGACCCGGACGTCTGAAGCTTTCTTT
-,TRBV29-1,TRBJ2-3,15,CSVETLGVDTDTQYF,TGCAGCGTTGAAACCTTAGGGGTGGACACAGATACGCAGTATTTT
-,TRBV18,TRBJ2-3,13,CASSPTGVDTQYF,TGTGCCAGCTCTCCTACGGGAGTTGATACGCAGTATTTT
-,TRBV9,TRBJ2-5,15,CASSVSTRSQETQYF,TGTGCCAGCAGCGTGTCCACGCGATCCCAAGAGACCCAGTACTTC
-,TRBV14,TRBJ1-6,17,CASSQDRGPGDNSPLHF,TGTGCCAGCAGCCAAGATAGGGGACCCGGGGATAATTCACCCCTCCACTTT
-,TRBV6-5,TRBJ2-2,13,CAVSPGVAGELFF,TGTGCCGTTAGCCCGGGGGTCGCCGGGGAGCTGTTTTTT
TRBD2,TRBV27,TRBJ2-1,17,CASRPGTSGMVYNEQFF,TGTGCCAGCAGACCCGGGACTAGCGGGATGGTTTACAATGAGCAGTTCTTC
TRBD1,TRBV7-9,TRBJ1-2,15,CASSPRQGPGNGYTF,TGTGCCAGCAGCCCCCGACAGGGGCCGGGGAATGGCTACACCTTC
-,TRBV7-9,TRBJ1-5,15,CASSRDSHSNQPQHF,TGTGCCAGCAGCCGCGACAGCCATAGCAATCAGCCCCAGCATTTT
TRBD1,TRBV27,TRBJ2-7,15,CASSPDRDRSYEQYF,TGTGCCAGCAGTCCCGACCGGGACAGATCCTACGAGCAGTACTTC
-,TRBV4-1,TRBJ1-3,15,CASSRETGSGNTIYF,TGCGCCAGCAGCAGAGAGACAGGCTCTGGAAACACCATATATTTT